One sample yielded the 9 T cell receptor beta chains listed below, sequenced in a study of T cell responses to AZD1222 COVID-19 vaccine. Generated by immunoSEQ multiplex PCR, the TCRdb table keeps only in-frame clones and is missing some. The table lists 150,000 to 200,000 clones, roughly nine tenths of them singletons. This specimen consisted of peripheral blood, obtained on day 0 of AZD1222 vaccination. The receptors come from an adult in good health.

This clone appeared once. One end of the junction is discordant with germline, which a read error may explain. The chain uses TRBV12-3 or TRBV12-4 and TRBJ2-1; 10 nucleotides line up with TRBD2. The CDR3 runs 12 residues. The CDR3 bases are TGTGCCAGTTCATTGACTAGCGGGCCAGCCGTCTTC. As protein: CASSLTSGPAVF.

This chain uses TRBV6-5 with TRBJ1-5, with D perhaps TRBD1 (6 bases). Germline-derived CDR1 and CDR2 are MNHEY and SVGAGI. V lost 6 bases to trimming and J lost 6 bases, with 18 bases between them. The CDR3 consists of 15 residues. CDR3 DNA sequence: TGTGCCAGCAGCCCCGGACAGATTTCGGGTCAGCCCCAGCATTTT. Amino acid sequence: CASSPGQISGQPQHF.

The chain uses TRBV20-1 and TRBJ2-7; D remains unclear. Germline CDR1 and CDR2: DFQATT and SNEGSKA (reference sequence). Trimming removed 6 bases from V and 7 bases from J, with 10 bases in between. This CDR3 region has 10 residues. The CDR3 sequence: CSAMLEEQYF. DNA for the CDR3: TGCAGTGCAATGTTGGAGGAGCAGTACTTC.

This clone has a handful of counts. The chain uses TRBV19 and TRBJ1-5, with D perhaps matching TRBD1 (5 bases). The V end was cut by 7 bases, the J end by 3 bases, with 13 bases between. The CDR3 has 14 residues. The V gene's germline CDR1 is LNHDA and CDR2 SQIVND (reference sequence). Written as DNA, the CDR3 is TGTGCCAGTACCCAAACAGGCCTCAATCAGCCCCAGCATTTT. Residues: CASTQTGLNQPQHF.

This sequence joins TRBV10-2 and TRBJ1-1; D gene unclear. The V gene's germline CDR1 is WSHSY and CDR2 SAAADI. The CDR3 sequence is 13 residues long. V lost 7 bases to trimming and J lost 1 base, with 10 bases between them. CDR3 bases: TGCGCCAGCATGCGGGTGAAGAACACTGAAGCTTTCTTT. Protein product: CASMRVKNTEAFF.

J is TRBJ1-1 and V is TRBV7-9, with 7 bases aligning to TRBD1. CDR1 and CDR2 (germline): SEHNR, FQNEAQ (reference sequence). J lost 5 bases, V lost 4 bases, and 16 bases had no gene match. The CDR3 sequence is 17 residues long. The chain's CDR3 is CASSSSVFDREGTEAFF. For the CDR3, the DNA is TGTGCCAGCAGCTCCTCAGTTTTTGACAGGGAAGGAACTGAAGCTTTCTTT.

The chain employs TRBV10-1 and TRBJ2-3, with TRBD2 identical over 7 bases. Germline loops: CDR1 WNHNN, CDR2 SYGVQD (reference sequence). Trimming removed 6 bases from V and 2 bases from J; junction bases left unmatched: 14. There are 17 residues in the CDR3. The CDR3 DNA reads as TGCGCCAGCAGACCTTACCCCTCTAGCGGTGACACAGATACGCAGTATTTT. It translates to CASRPYPSSGDTDTQYF.

The chain couples TRBV11-3 to TRBJ2-1, with TRBD1 matching over 7 bases. CDR3 length equals 15 residues. The ends lost 3 bases at V and 2 bases at J; junction bases unmatched: 4. Germline lookup yields CDR1 SGHNT and CDR2 YENEEA. DNA for the CDR3: TGTGCCAGCAGCTTCCGACAGGGACCCTACAATGAGCAGTTCTTC. This gives the protein CASSFRQGPYNEQFF.

This sequence joins TRBV4-1 and TRBJ2-3; tentative D call: TRBD2 (6 bases). V was pared by 0 bases and J by 5 bases, with 15 bases between. The CDR3 loop spans 16 amino acids. Germline lookup yields CDR1 MGHRA and CDR2 YSYEKL. CDR3 in DNA: TGCGCCAGCAGCCAAGATTTTGCGGGAACGGGAGATACGCAGTATTTT. This gives the protein CASSQDFAGTGDTQYF.